The present entry profiles one T cell receptor beta chain with its context. Some clones are missing from TCRdb's copy, which holds only in-frame ones; the method was immunoSEQ multiplex PCR. The repertoire has some 180,000 clones, 85% to 90% of them found once; the top ten carry roughly 8.2%. This sample is part of a study of blood T cell repertoires in COVID-19. The CDR3 consists of 14 residues. V trimming: 2 bases; J trimming: 4 bases; junction bases outside the gene matches: 3. CDR1 SGHAT and CDR2 FQDESV come from the germline V gene (reference sequence). The receptor comes from a woman aged 60-70 years with acute or convalescent COVID-19. Sequencing was performed on peripheral blood. V and J are TRBV11-1 and TRBJ1-1; 8 positions agree with TRBD1. For the CDR3, the DNA is TGTGCCAGCAGCTTACCGGGACAGGTCACTGAAGCTTTCTTT. Translated: CASSLPGQVTEAFF.